The next 15 T cell receptor beta chains were all read from a single sample in a study of T cells in Graves' hyperthyroidism and ophthalmopathy. Amplified TCR beta CDR3 regions came from RNA transcripts. Initially, a first-round RT-PCR of the TCR CDR3 employed the HTBI primer set. Each CDR3 protein gets one entry after TCRdb re-called the multiplex PCR reads with MiXCR. Of roughly 570,000 distinct CDR3 sequences in the sample, 40% to 55% were seen once. The sequenced sample was peripheral blood or thyroid tissue (not recorded which). These receptor sequences come from a woman aged 18-29 years with Graves' hyperthyroidism.

This clonotype has at least ten counts. The chain combines TRBV10-3 with TRBJ1-6; D is perhaps TRBD1 (5 bases). Germline V gene lookup returns CDR1 ENHRY and CDR2 SYGVKD. There are 16 residues in the CDR3. V dropped 6 bases and J dropped 1 base, with 13 bases sitting between them. CDR3 amino acids: CAISGVGGSYNSPLHF. DNA of the CDR3: TGTGCCATCAGCGGTGTCGGGGGTTCCTATAATTCACCCCTCCACTTT.

This clonotype was recorded many times. The chain uses TRBV19 and TRBJ2-7; a possible D gene is TRBD2 (5 bases). This CDR3 is 14 amino acids long. Germline V lookup: CDR1 LNHDA, CDR2 SQIVND (reference sequence). Between the trimmed V and J ends, which lost 3 bases and 6 bases, there was a span of 15 bases. In DNA form, the CDR3 reads TGTGCCAGTAGTATGGGCGGAGCGGTCGGCGAGCAGTACTTC. Protein product: CASSMGGAVGEQYF.

This clonotype was seen a single time. This chain joins TRBV5-5 and TRBJ1-5; 7 positions match TRBD1. The CDR3 is 14 residues long. V was pared by 4 bases and J by 11 bases, with 12 bases of the junction left unmatched. Germline V gene data show CDR1 as SGHKS and CDR2 as YYEKEE (reference sequence). CDR3 protein: CASSPGTATRTQHF. CDR3 bases: TGTGCCAGCAGCCCGGGGACAGCGACACGGACCCAGCATTTT.

This clonotype was seen a single time. This sequence joins TRBV20-1 and TRBJ2-5; 13 bases line up with TRBD2. Germline V CDR1 and CDR2: DFQATT, SNEGSKA (reference sequence). Trimming cost V 0 bases and J 5 bases; bases outside gene matches: 9. This CDR3 contains 17 residues. The CDR3 sequence: CSARELAGGPGMETQYF. For the CDR3, the DNA is TGCAGTGCTAGAGAACTAGCGGGAGGGCCCGGTATGGAGACCCAGTACTTC.

Points on this clonotype: At one boundary the junction diverges from the germline segment, which might be a read error. This chain uses TRBV2 with TRBJ2-5; weak D call: TRBD1 (6 bases). There are 14 residues in the CDR3. Germline V gives CDR1 SNHLY, CDR2 FYNNEI. The CDR3 loop is CASSPPPVGDTTSF. CDR3 DNA sequence: TGTGCCAGCAGTCCTCCCCCGGTCGGGGACACCACCTCCTTC.

This chain joins TRBV12-3 or TRBV12-4 and TRBJ1-2; D might be TRBD1 (6 bases). Trimming cost V 8 bases and J 4 bases, with 26 bases left between them. This CDR3 contains 17 residues. The CDR3 DNA follows: TGTGCCAGCTCACGCGACGGACAGCCTCGAATCTCCTATGGCTACACCTTC. It encodes CASSRDGQPRISYGYTF.

V and J are TRBV19 and TRBJ2-7; D is ambiguous. This CDR3 is built from 13 residues. The germline V gene has CDR1 LNHDA and CDR2 SQIVND (reference sequence). V was pared by 2 bases and J by 0 bases, with 5 bases between. CDR3 sequence (DNA): TGTGCCAGTAGTATAAAGAGCTCCTACGAGCAGTACTTC. Its protein product is CASSIKSSYEQYF.

CDR3 bases: TGTGCCATCAGTGAGGTACTAGCGCCTAAAGGCAATGAGCAGTTCTTC. Translation: CAISEVLAPKGNEQFF. V is TRBV10-3 and J is TRBJ2-1, with 7 positions matching TRBD2. The trim removed 2 bases at V and 6 bases at J, leaving 10 bases unmatched. The CDR3 loop spans 16 amino acids. CDR1 ENHRY and CDR2 SYGVKD come from the germline V gene.

The chain uses TRBV18 and TRBJ1-3; D uncertain. The ends were cut back, 6 bases at V and 0 bases at J, with 12 bases in the middle. CDR1 and CDR2 from the germline V gene are KGHSH and LQKENI. The CDR3 is 15 amino acids. CDR3 nucleotides: TGTGCCAGCTCTCCCACAGCGAGCTCTGGAAACACCATATATTTT. It yields the protein CASSPTASSGNTIYF.

The V call is TRBV10-3, the J call TRBJ1-1, with 9 bases that match TRBD1. The trim removed 6 bases at V and 5 bases at J, leaving 4 bases unmatched. There are 13 residues in the CDR3. Germline V gene lookup returns CDR1 ENHRY and CDR2 SYGVKD. In DNA form, the CDR3 reads TGTGCCATCAGAGGGACAGGGCGTACTGAAGCTTTCTTT. Its protein is CAIRGTGRTEAFF.

This clonotype was seen ten or more times. CDR3: CASSFDGTRPEQYF. The CDR3 DNA sequence: TGTGCCAGCAGTTTCGACGGGACTAGGCCTGAGCAGTACTTC. The chain recombines TRBV6-2 or TRBV6-3 with TRBJ2-7; TRBD2 aligns across 8 bases. Trimming cost V 4 bases and J 7 bases; bases outside gene matches: 9. Germline assignment: CDR1 MNHEY and CDR2 SVGEGT. The CDR3 spans 14 residues.

The sample holds many counts of this clonotype. The chain uses TRBV7-2 and TRBJ2-7; D possibly corresponds to TRBD1 (5 bases). Deletions cut 6 bases from V and 1 base from J, with 10 bases between. Germline lookup yields CDR1 SGHTA and CDR2 FQGNSA. There are 13 residues in the CDR3. For the CDR3, the DNA is TGTGCCAGCAGTCCACAGGTTTCCTACGAGCAGTACTTC. Its translation is CASSPQVSYEQYF.

The chain carries TRBV5-1 and TRBJ2-7, with 11 nucleotides matching TRBD2. The germline V gene has CDR1 SGHRS and CDR2 YFSETQ. CDR3 length: 16 amino acids. With V trimmed by 4 bases and J by 3 bases, 9 bases remained unmatched. The CDR3 loop is CASSLNSGRAFYEQYF. The CDR3 DNA follows: TGCGCCAGCAGCCTCAATAGCGGGAGGGCCTTCTACGAGCAGTACTTC.

This clonotype was observed many times. This chain uses TRBV6-5 with TRBJ2-7, with 10 positions matching TRBD2. Germline V gives CDR1 MNHEY, CDR2 SVGAGI. The CDR3 is made up of 13 amino acids. J lost 5 bases, V lost 6 bases, and 4 bases had no gene match. This CDR3 reads CASRLAGEDEQYF. The DNA for the CDR3 is TGTGCCAGCAGGCTAGCGGGAGAAGACGAGCAGTACTTC.

V usage is TRBV20-1 and J usage is TRBJ2-7; 8 positions match TRBD2. Germline V gene lookup returns CDR1 DFQATT and CDR2 SNEGSKA (reference sequence). CDR3 size: 13 residues. V lost 6 bases to trimming and J lost 3 bases; unmatched junction nucleotides: 7. The CDR3 bases are TGCAGTGCCCAAAGCGGGAGAGGCTACGAGCAGTACTTC. Protein product: CSAQSGRGYEQYF.